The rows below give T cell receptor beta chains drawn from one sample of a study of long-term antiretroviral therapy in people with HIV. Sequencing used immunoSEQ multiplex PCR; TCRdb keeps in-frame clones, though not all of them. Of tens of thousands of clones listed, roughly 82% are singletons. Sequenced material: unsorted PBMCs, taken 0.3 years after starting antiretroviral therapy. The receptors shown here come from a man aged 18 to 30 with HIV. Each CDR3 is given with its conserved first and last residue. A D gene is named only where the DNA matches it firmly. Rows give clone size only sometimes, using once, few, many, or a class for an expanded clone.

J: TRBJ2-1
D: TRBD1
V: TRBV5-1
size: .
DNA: TGCGCCAGCAGCTCCGAGGGACAGGACTTTATTGGGAATGAGCAGTTCTTC
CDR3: CASSSEGQDFIGNEQFF

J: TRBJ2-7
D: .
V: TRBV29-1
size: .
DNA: TGCAGCGTTGAAAGTGTGGATTCCTACGAGCAGTACTTC
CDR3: CSVESVDSYEQYF

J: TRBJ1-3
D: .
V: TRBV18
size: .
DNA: TGTGCCAGCTCACCAGGACCGGCCAGCTTCTCTGGAAACACCATATATTTT
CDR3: CASSPGPASFSGNTIYF

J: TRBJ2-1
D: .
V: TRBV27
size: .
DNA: TGTGCCAGCACTACGGGTGATGAGCAGTTCTTC
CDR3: CASTTGDEQFF

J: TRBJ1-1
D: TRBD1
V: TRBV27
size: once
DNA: TGTGCCAGCAGTTTATTGCCCGGACAGGGGAACACTGAAGCTTTCTTT
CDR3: CASSLLPGQGNTEAFF

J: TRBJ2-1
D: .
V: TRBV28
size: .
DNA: TGTGCCAGCAGTTCATCCGAGGGCTATGAAAGGACCAATGAGCAGTTCTTC
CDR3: CASSSSEGYERTNEQFF

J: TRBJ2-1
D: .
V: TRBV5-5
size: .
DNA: TGTGCCAGCAGTATTGAGGCCGGGGCGGCGCAGTTCTTC
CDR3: CASSIEAGAAQFF

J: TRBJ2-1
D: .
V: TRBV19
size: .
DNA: TGTGCCAGTAGTATGTATCCTGCCTCCGGTGAGCAGTTCTTC
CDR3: CASSMYPASGEQFF

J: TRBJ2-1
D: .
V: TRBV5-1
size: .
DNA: TGCGCCAGCAGCTTGGACGGGCCTAGCTATGAGCAGTTCTTC
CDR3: CASSLDGPSYEQFF

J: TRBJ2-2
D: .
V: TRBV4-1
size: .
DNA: TGCGCCAGCAGCCCGAAAGTGGTAACCGGGGAGCTGTTTTTT
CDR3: CASSPKVVTGELFF

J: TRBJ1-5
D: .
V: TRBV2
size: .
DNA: TGTGCCAGCAGAGGGGCAGGGAATCAGCCCCAGCATTTT
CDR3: CASRGAGNQPQHF

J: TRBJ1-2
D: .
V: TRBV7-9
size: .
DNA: TGTGCCAGCAGCTTAGGGCGGGAAGGCTACACCTTC
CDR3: CASSLGREGYTF

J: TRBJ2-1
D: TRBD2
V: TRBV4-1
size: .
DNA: TGCGCCAGCAGCCAAGCTTCTCCGACTAGCGGTCCCTACAATGAGCAGTTCTTC
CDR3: CASSQASPTSGPYNEQFF

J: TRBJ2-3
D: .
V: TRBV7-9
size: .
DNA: TGTGCCAGCAGCTTAGGCGCAGGGAGGACAGATACGCAGTATTTT
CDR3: CASSLGAGRTDTQYF